These T cell receptor beta chains were read from a single sample in a study of human T cells and chemical hapten exposure. Each CDR3 protein gets one entry after TCRdb re-called the 5' RACE reads with MiXCR. The table has 150,000 or so distinct CDR3 sequences, 4.1% seen once. Receptor source: a female donor in good health. Both conserved end residues are trimmed from each CDR3. Expanded clones get a size class; other rows say once, few or many, or leave the size out.

>TRBV28|many
ASMGSAGTIVTYEQY
>TRBV7-6|many
ASSLDPGANVLT
>TRBV7-2|many
ASSSRWLETQY
>TRBV20-1|many
SARSSGAYNEQF
>TRBV5-4|many
ASVEGLSSYNEQF
>TRBV29-1|many
SGSRGRGVTEAF
>TRBV2|many
ASSENPVANQPQH
>TRBV7-9|many
ASSPDSPTEAF
>TRBV7-2|many
ASSPSTDTQY
>TRBV6-4|-
ASRGQGTGNYGYT
>TRBV7-8|many
ASSSRSRVVTDTQY
>TRBV12-3/TRBV12-4|many
ATLWAHQLNYGYT
>TRBV7-9|-
ASSLELPLSYNEQF
>TRBV13|many
ASSSGRNSYEQY
>TRBV20-1|many
SASGLATYEQY
>TRBV6-5|many
ATSRFRTGLGYEQY
>TRBV5-1|many
ASSSLMVHTDTQY
>TRBV23-1|many
ASSRTGVSGGYTGELF
>TRBV6-2/TRBV6-3|many
ASSRVTGELF
>TRBV20-1|-
SGRQGGDNEQF
>TRBV11-3|many
ASSQGLAGGTDTQY
>TRBV7-2|many
ASTESGGGIGELF
>TRBV10-3|-
ATWDRSTEKLF
>TRBV29-1|many
SVASSYNSPLH
>TRBV28|many
ASSSPTGVGANVLT
>TRBV7-2|-
ASSLRVTAPEQY
>TRBV27|many
AVGRDRGTYEQY
>TRBV6-5|many
ASLLRGPGPGNTIY
>TRBV12-3/TRBV12-4|many
ASSFATGVPTNEKLF
>TRBV5-1|many
ASLGTGATGELF
>TRBV7-9|few
ASSYIAGTTTNNQPQH